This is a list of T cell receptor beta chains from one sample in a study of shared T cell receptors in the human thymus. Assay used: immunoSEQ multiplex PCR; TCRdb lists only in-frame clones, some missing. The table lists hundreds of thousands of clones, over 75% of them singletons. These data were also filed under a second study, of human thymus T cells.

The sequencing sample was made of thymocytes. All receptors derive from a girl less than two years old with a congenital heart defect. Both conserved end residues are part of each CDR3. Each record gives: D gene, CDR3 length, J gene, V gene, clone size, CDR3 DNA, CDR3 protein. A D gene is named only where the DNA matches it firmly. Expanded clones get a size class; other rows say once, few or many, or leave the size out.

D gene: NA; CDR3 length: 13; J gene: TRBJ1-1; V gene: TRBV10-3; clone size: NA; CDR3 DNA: TGTGCCATCAGCCCAGGGGTGAACACTGAAGCTTTCTTT; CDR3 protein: CAISPGVNTEAFF
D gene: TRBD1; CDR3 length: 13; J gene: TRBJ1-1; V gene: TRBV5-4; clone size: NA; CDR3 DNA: TGTGCCAGCAGCCGGGACAGACGGACTGAAGCTTTCTTT; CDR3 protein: CASSRDRRTEAFF
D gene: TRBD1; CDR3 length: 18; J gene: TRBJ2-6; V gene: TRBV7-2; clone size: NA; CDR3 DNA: TGTGCCAGCAGCCTCAAAGGACAGGGCGGATCTGGGGCCAACGTCCTGACTTTC; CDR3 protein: CASSLKGQGGSGANVLTF
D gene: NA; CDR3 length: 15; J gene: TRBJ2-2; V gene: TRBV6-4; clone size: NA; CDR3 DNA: TGTGCCAGCAGCCAGACAGTCGGGGGAACCGGGGAGCTGTTTTTT; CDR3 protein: CASSQTVGGTGELFF
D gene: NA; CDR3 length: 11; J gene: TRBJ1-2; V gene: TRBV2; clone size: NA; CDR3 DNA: TGTGCCCCCGGGGAAAACTATGGCTACACCTTC; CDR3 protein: CAPGENYGYTF
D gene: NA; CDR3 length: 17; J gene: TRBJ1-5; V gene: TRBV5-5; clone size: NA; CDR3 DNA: TGTGCCAGCAGCTTGGGGGCGCAAGGGGGTATTAATCAGCCCCAGCATTTT; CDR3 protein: CASSLGAQGGINQPQHF
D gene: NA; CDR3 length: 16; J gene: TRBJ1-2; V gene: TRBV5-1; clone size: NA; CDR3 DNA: TGCGCCAGCAGCCCGCAATTACGAGAGGCATACTATGGCTACACCTTC; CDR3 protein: CASSPQLREAYYGYTF
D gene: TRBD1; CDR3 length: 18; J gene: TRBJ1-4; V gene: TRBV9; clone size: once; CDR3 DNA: TGTGCCAGCAGCGCCAAAAACTATCCACAGGGGGAGGACGAAAAACTGTTTTTT; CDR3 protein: CASSAKNYPQGEDEKLFF
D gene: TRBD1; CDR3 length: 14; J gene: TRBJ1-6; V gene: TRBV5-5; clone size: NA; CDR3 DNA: TGTGCCAGCAGCACTAGGACAGGGGGCCGAAGACTCCACTTT; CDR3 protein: CASSTRTGGRRLHF
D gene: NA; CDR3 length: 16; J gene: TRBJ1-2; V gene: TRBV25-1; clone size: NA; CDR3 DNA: TGTGCCAGCAGTGAATATAGGGGGGGACATATAGGCGGCTACACCTTC; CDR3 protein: CASSEYRGGHIGGYTF
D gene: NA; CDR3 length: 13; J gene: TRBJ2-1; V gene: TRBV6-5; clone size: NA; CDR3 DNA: TGTGCCAGCAGCCCTACAGGGATCAATGAGCAGTTCTTC; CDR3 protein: CASSPTGINEQFF
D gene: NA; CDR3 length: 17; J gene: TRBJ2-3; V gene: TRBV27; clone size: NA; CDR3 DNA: TGTGCCAGCAGTCCCGGGTGGAGAACCACTAGCACAGATACGCAGTATTTT; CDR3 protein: CASSPGWRTTSTDTQYF
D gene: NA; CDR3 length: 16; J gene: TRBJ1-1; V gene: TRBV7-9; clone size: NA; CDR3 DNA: TGTGCCAGCAGCCTACCGGGCGGCCACCAGGGCACTGAAGCTTTCTTT; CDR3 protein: CASSLPGGHQGTEAFF
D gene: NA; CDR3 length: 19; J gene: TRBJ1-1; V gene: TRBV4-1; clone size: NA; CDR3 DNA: TGCGCCAGCAGCCAAGCAATTCCCCGGGACACCAATACGGGGACTGAAGCTTTCTTT; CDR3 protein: CASSQAIPRDTNTGTEAFF
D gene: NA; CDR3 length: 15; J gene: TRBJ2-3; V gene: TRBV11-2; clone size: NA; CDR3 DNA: TGTGCCAGCAGCCAAGACAGGTTTAGCACAGATACGCAGTATTTT; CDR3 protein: CASSQDRFSTDTQYF
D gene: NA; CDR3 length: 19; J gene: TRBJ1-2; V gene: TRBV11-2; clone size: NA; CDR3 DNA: TGTGCCAGCAGCCCCGTCGGGCTCAACAGGGAAGGGGTGGTGTATGGCTACACCTTC; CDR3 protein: CASSPVGLNREGVVYGYTF
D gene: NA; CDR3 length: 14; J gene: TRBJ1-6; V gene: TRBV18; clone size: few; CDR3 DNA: TGTGCCAGCTCCCCGGGGGGAGGCAATTCACCCCTCCACTTT; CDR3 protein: CASSPGGGNSPLHF
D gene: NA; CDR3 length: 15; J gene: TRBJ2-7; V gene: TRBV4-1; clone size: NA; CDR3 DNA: TGCGCCAGCAGCCAAGATCCGTGGGGCAGGTACGAGCAGTACTTC; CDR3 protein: CASSQDPWGRYEQYF
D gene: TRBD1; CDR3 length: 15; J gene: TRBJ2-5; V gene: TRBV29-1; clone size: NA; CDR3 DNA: TGCAGCGTTTGGTTAGGGGGCGACCCACAAGAGACCCAGTACTTC; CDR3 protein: CSVWLGGDPQETQYF
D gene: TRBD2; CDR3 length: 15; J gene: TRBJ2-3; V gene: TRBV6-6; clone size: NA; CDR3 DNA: TGTGCCACAGTAGCGGGGGGGCTAGGAACAGATACGCAGTATTTT; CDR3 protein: CATVAGGLGTDTQYF
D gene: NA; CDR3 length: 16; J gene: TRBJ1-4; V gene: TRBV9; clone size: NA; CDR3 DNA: TGTGCCAGCAGCGTAGGGAGTAGGCAGGGAGGTGAAAAACTGTTTTTT; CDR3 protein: CASSVGSRQGGEKLFF
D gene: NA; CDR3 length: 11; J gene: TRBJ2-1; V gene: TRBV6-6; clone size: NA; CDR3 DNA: TGTGCCAGCAGTTACGCGTGGGAGCAGTTCTTC; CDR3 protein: CASSYAWEQFF
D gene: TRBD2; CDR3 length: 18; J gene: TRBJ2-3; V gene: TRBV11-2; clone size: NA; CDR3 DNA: TGTGCCAGCAGCTCTCATCCGGGACTAGCGGGGAGCACAGATACGCAGTATTTT; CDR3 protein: CASSSHPGLAGSTDTQYF
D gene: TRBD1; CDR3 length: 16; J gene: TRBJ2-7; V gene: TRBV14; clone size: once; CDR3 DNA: TGTGCCAGCAGCCAAGAAGTTCCGGGACAGGAGAACGAGCAGTACTTC; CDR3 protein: CASSQEVPGQENEQYF
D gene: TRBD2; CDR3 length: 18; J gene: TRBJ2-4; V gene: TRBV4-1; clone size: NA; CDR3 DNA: TGCGCCAGCAGCCAAGATCTAAGCGGGGGGGCGAAGGAAAACATTCAGTACTTC; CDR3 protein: CASSQDLSGGAKENIQYF
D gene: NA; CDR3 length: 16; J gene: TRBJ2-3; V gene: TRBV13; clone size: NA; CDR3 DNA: TGTGCCAGCAGCTTTACGCCGGCGACTTACACAGATACGCAGTATTTT; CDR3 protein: CASSFTPATYTDTQYF
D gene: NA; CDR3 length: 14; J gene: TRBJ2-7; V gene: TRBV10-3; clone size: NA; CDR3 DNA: TGTGCCATCAGTGCCGGGAAGGATTCTCACGAGCAGTACTTC; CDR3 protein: CAISAGKDSHEQYF
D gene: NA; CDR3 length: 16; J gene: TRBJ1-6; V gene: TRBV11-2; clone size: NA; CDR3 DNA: TGTGCCAGCAGCTTAGGTGTCAGGGAGGGGAGGTCACCCCTCCACTTT; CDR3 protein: CASSLGVREGRSPLHF
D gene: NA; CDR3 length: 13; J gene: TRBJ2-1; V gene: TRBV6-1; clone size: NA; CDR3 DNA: TGTGCCAGCAGTGAAGTAGGACTTCCCCCTCAGTTCTTC; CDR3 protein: CASSEVGLPPQFF
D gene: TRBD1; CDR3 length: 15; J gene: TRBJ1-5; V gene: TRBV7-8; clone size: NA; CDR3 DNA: TGTGCCAGCAGCTCTCCGGACAGGGTGGATCAGCCCCAGCATTTT; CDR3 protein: CASSSPDRVDQPQHF
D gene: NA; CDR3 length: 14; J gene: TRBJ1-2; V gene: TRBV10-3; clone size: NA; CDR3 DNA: TGTGCCATCAGTGAGTCGATGTCACAGAATGACTACACCTTC; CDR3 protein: CAISESMSQNDYTF
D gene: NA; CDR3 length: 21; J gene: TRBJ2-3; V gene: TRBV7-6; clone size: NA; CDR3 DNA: TGTGCCAGCAGCTCCTACGACCTACGAGCCGGGACTCGAAGGAGCACAGATACGCAGTATTTT; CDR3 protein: CASSSYDLRAGTRRSTDTQYF
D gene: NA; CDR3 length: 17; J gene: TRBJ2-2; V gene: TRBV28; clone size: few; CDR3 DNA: TGTGCCAGCAGTTTATACGCAAACCCAGGGGAGACCGGGGAGCTGTTTTTT; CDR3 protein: CASSLYANPGETGELFF
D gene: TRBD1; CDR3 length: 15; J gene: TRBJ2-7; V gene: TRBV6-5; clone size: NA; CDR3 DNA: TGTGTCAGCAGCTCTAACTCCGGGACAGCTTTCGAGCAGTACTTC; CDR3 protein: CVSSSNSGTAFEQYF
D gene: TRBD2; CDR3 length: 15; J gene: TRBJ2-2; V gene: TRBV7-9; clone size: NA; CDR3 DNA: TGTGCCAGCAGCTTGGGGGGGGAGAACACCGGGGAGCTGTTTTTT; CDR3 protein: CASSLGGENTGELFF
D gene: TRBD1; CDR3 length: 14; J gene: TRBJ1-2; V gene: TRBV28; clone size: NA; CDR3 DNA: TGTGCCAGCAGTGGAGGGGGCGAAATCAATGGCTACACCTTC; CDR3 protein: CASSGGGEINGYTF
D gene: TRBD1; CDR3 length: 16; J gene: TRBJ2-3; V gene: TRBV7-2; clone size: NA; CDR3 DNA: TGTGCCAGCAGCCGAAAGTGGACAGGGGAGTCAGATACGCAGTATTTT; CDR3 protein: CASSRKWTGESDTQYF
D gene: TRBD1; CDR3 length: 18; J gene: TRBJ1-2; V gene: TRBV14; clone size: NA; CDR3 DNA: TGTGCCAGCAGCCAACTCGTTAGTGGGGACAGGCGAGCCTATGGCTACACCTTC; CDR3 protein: CASSQLVSGDRRAYGYTF
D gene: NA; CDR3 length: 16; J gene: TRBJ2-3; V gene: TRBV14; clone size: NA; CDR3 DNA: TGTGCCAGCAGCCAAGACAGGGGGACTAGCACAGATACGCAGTATTTT; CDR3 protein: CASSQDRGTSTDTQYF
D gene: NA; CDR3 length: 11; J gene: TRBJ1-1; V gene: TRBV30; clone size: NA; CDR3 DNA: TGTGCTTTTACAGGTGAAGGTGAAGCTTTCTTT; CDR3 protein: CAFTGEGEAFF
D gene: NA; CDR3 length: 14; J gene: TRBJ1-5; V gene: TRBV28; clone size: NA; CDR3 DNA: TGTGCCAGCAGTTTCCGGGATAGCAATCAGCCCCAGCATTTT; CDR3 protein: CASSFRDSNQPQHF
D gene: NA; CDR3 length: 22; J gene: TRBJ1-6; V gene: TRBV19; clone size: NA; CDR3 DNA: TGTGCCAGTAGTATGAAACCTACCCCAATCTGCACCAGTGAATATTGCGGATCACCCCTCCACTTT; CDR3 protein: CASSMKPTPICTSEYCGSPLHF
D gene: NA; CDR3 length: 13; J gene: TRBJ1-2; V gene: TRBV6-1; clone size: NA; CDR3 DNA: TGTGCCAGCAGTGAGGGACAAGACTATGGCTACACCTTC; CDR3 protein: CASSEGQDYGYTF
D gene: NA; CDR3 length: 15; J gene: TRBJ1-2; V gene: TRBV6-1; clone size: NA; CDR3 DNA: TGTGCCAGCAGTGCCCTACAGGGATTTGGCTATGGCTACACCTTC; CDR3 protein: CASSALQGFGYGYTF
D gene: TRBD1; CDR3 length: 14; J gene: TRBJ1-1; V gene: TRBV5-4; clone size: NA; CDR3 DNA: TGTGCCAGCAGCGACCCGACAGGGGACACTGAAGCTTTCTTT; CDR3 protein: CASSDPTGDTEAFF